Shown below are 23 T cell receptor beta chains from a single sample sequenced in a study of tumor-infiltrating lymphocytes in primary liver carcinoma. The study co-extracted DNA and RNA from around 20-30 mg of unsorted bulk tissue. With roughly 500 ng total RNA as template and a constant-region primer, TCR beta cDNA was made. Sequencing libraries for TCR beta derived from three nested multiplex PCR rounds that used slightly modified ARM-PCR. Rounds one and two of PCR, each of roughly 10 cycles, were primed with TRBV1-TRBV30 forward primers and a C-beta reverse primer. TCRdb ran MiXCR on the multiplex PCR reads and lists one entry per CDR3 protein. The data contain fewer than 85,000 distinct CDR3 sequences, roughly two thirds of them singletons. Sequenced: tumor-adjacent normal liver tissue. The receptors stem from a man aged 40-49 years with primary liver carcinoma and hepatitis B virus infection.

This clonotype showed up many times. The V and J genes are TRBV5-1 and TRBJ2-6; maybe TRBD2 (6 bases). V was cut by 0 bases and J by 4 bases, with 11 bases left in between. The length of the CDR3 is 16 residues. CDR1 is SGHRS and CDR2 is YFSETQ in the germline V gene. The CDR3: CASSLDLATGANVLTF. The CDR3 DNA sequence: TGCGCCAGCAGCTTGGACCTAGCGACCGGGGCCAACGTCCTGACTTTC.

In the case of this clonotype: The CDR3 does not close with the conserved phenylalanine or tryptophan, likely indicating a read error. J is TRBJ2-7 and V is TRBV11-1, with a tentative D call TRBD2 (5 bases). Germline loops: CDR1 SGHAT, CDR2 FQDESV (reference sequence). The CDR3 is 15 residues long. V lost 2 bases and J lost 3, with 14 bases in between. The CDR3 is CASSLISEGGYEQYS. In DNA, the CDR3 is TGTGCCAGCAGCTTAATTTCAGAGGGTGGCTACGAGCAGTACTCC.

The table lists this clonotype with a few counts. CDR3 sequence (DNA): TGTGCCAGCACTCAACGACGGGGACTAGCACACGGTACGCAGTATTTT. Its translation: CASTQRRGLAHGTQYF. This chain uses TRBV6-1 with TRBJ2-3, with TRBD2 identical over 9 bases. J gave up 8 bases and V 7 bases, and 16 bases lay outside the gene matches. From germline, CDR1 is MNHNS and CDR2 SASEGT. The CDR3 has 16 residues.

With respect to this clonotype: A much bigger clone sits one base away, suggesting this may be a read error. DNA of the CDR3: TGTGCCAGCAATGAAAGTCACGATAACTATGGCTACACCTTC. Its translation: CASNESHDNYGYTF. The chain recombines TRBV6-1 with TRBJ1-2, with no clear D. The CDR3 is 14 amino acids. Germline loops: CDR1 MNHNS, CDR2 SASEGT.

The rearrangement uses TRBV11-2 and TRBJ2-7; D is uncertain. Germline V gene data show CDR1 as SGHAT and CDR2 as FQNNGV. There are 13 residues in the CDR3. V shed 7 bases and J shed 4 bases, with 14 bases lying between them. This CDR3 reads CASNFVSTYEQYF. The CDR3, as DNA: TGTGCCAGCAACTTCGTCAGCACTTACGAGCAGTACTTC.

Comment on this clonotype: Because it lacks the conserved phenylalanine or tryptophan at the end, this CDR3 is likely a read error. It is unclear where the CDR3 begins or ends on the DNA, so no DNA is shown, and the CDR3 is as TCRdb lists it. The V call is TRBV11-3, the J call TRBJ2-1; TRBD2, the table's D call, was not compared with the DNA. With termini counted, the CDR3 has 15 amino acids. Per germline, CDR1 SGHNT and CDR2 YENEEA. CDR3 sequence: CANSSGTREINERFS.

Many counts were recorded for this clonotype. A single base separates this from a much larger clone, so it may be a read error. The chain joins TRBV11-1 to TRBJ2-7, with unresolved D. Germline lookup yields CDR1 SGHAT and CDR2 FQDESV (reference sequence). The CDR3 contains 13 residues. The V end was cut by 6 bases, the J end by 1 base, with 10 bases between. CDR3 region: CASRRKRSYEQYF. DNA of the CDR3: TGTGCCAGCAGGAGGAAGCGATCCTACGAGCAGTACTTC.

This clonotype is a singleton in its sample. The chain combines TRBV12-3 or TRBV12-4 with TRBJ1-6; D gene uncertain. This CDR3 contains 14 residues. V was pared by 7 bases and J by 11 bases, with 18 bases between. CDR3 bases: TGTGCCAGCATTCTAAGCTGGGCTGGGACACCCCTCCACTTT. Translation gives CASILSWAGTPLHF.

Notes on this clonotype: At one of its ends the junction is not consistent with the germline gene, which may arise from a read error. The chain links TRBV10-3 to TRBJ2-7, with TRBD2 as a possible D gene (5 bases). The CDR3 is 12 amino acids. The germline V gene encodes CDR1 ENHRY and CDR2 SYGVKD. The CDR3 is CVISEAREEQYF. Written as DNA, the CDR3 is TGTGTCATCAGTGAAGCCCGGGAAGAGCAGTACTTC.

This clonotype occurred many times. V is TRBV4-1 and J is TRBJ1-1; 8 bases fit TRBD1. In germline, CDR1 is MGHRA, CDR2 YSYEKL. CDR3 size: 16 residues. V shed 1 base and J 3 bases; nucleotides not matched to a gene: 7. The CDR3 protein is CASSQGDRGRDTEAFF. The DNA of the CDR3 is TGCGCCAGCAGCCAAGGTGACAGGGGAAGGGACACTGAAGCTTTCTTT.

Notes on this clonotype: No conserved phenylalanine or tryptophan ends this CDR3, so it is likely a read error. The chain employs TRBV11-3 and TRBJ2-1; D is unclear. V was cut by 10 bases and J by 6 bases, with 13 bases left in between. CDR3 length: 12 amino acids. Germline V gene data show CDR1 as SGHNT and CDR2 as YENEEA. DNA of the CDR3: TGTGCCAACAGTTTAAATGCCAATGAGCAGTTCTTA. Protein product: CANSLNANEQFL.

There are many counts of this clonotype. The chain joins TRBV5-1 to TRBJ1-5; 7 bases are a match to TRBD1. Germline V CDR1 and CDR2: SGHRS, YFSETQ. The CDR3 is made up of 16 amino acids. V lost 0 bases to trimming and J lost 4 bases; unmatched junction nucleotides: 7. CDR3 sequence reads: CASSLAPAGGNQPQHF. The CDR3 DNA sequence: TGCGCCAGCAGCTTGGCCCCGGCAGGGGGAAATCAGCCCCAGCATTTT.

V usage is TRBV30 and J usage is TRBJ2-1; the D gene is possibly TRBD2 (5 bases). From germline, CDR1 is GTSNPN and CDR2 SVGIG (reference sequence). The V end lost 7 bases, the J end lost 0 bases, and 16 bases lay between the germline ends. CDR3 length equals 15 residues. The CDR3 DNA reads TGTGCCTCGACTACCCCTCAGAACTCCTACAATGAGCAGTTCTTC. Residues: CASTTPQNSYNEQFF.

As concerns this clonotype: A junction end diverges from the germline sequence, so it may reflect a read error. The chain links TRBV4-2 to TRBJ2-4, with D perhaps TRBD2 (7 bases). Germline V CDR1 and CDR2: LGHNA, YNFKEQ. CDR3 length equals 16 residues. The CDR3 spells CVSSQDAGAWTKSPIF. CDR3 nucleotide sequence: TGTGTCAGCAGCCAAGATGCGGGGGCGTGGACAAAATCCCCCATCTTC.

The J gene is TRBJ2-7, the V gene TRBV4-2, with 13 bases aligning to TRBD2. Germline CDR1 LGHNA, CDR2 YNFKEQ. V shed 6 bases, J shed 3 bases, and the junction held 5 bases outside the gene matches. There are 15 residues in the CDR3. Written as DNA, the CDR3 is TGTGCCAGCAGTACGAGACTAGCGGGGGGCTACGAGCAGTACTTC. Its translation is CASSTRLAGGYEQYF.

Note on this clonotype: This CDR3 is missing its conserved last phenylalanine or tryptophan, likely due to a read error. The rearrangement uses TRBV4-3 and TRBJ2-7, with D maybe TRBD2 (7 bases). Germline V lookup: CDR1 LGHNA, CDR2 YSLEER. V was cut by 0 bases and J by 5 bases, with 14 bases left in between. CDR3 length equals 15 residues. The CDR3 region is CASSQDRGAGDEQYS. The CDR3 DNA follows: TGCGCCAGCAGCCAAGATAGGGGGGCGGGGGACGAGCAGTACTCC.

The chain joins TRBV10-2 to TRBJ2-5; D could derive from TRBD1 or TRBD2 (5 bases each). The CDR3 consists of 16 residues. In germline, CDR1 is WSHSY, CDR2 SAAADI. The V end lost 6 bases, the J end lost 5 bases, and 22 bases lay between the germline ends. Written as DNA, the CDR3 is TGCGCCAGCAGGGGGGTGGCTAGCAGGAATTTCGAGACCCAGTACTTC. It codes for CASRGVASRNFETQYF.

This clonotype was recorded at least ten times. The V and J genes are TRBV6-5 and TRBJ2-5; 11 bases are shared with TRBD2. Trimming at V came to 5 bases and at J to 3 bases, leaving 2 bases not matched to a gene. The germline CDR1 and CDR2 sequences are MNHEY and SVGAGI. CDR3 size: 14 residues. The CDR3 region has the DNA TGTGCCAGCAGTCGTAGCGGGAGGGAAGAGACCCAGTACTTC. Its protein is CASSRSGREETQYF.

The genes are TRBV28 and TRBJ2-7, with 7 bases matching TRBD1. The V gene's germline CDR1 is MDHEN and CDR2 SYDVKM. The CDR3 contains 12 residues. DNA of the CDR3: TGTGCAAGCGTGGGACAGTGCCACGAGCAGTACTTC. This translates into CASVGQCHEQYF.

The table lists this clonotype with a count of one. Just one base apart from a much larger clone, this may be a read error. V and J are TRBV7-8 and TRBJ2-5; 9 bases fit TRBD1. The ends lost 5 bases at V and 4 bases at J; junction bases unmatched: 5. Per germline, CDR1 SGHVS and CDR2 FQNEAQ. The CDR3 totals 14 residues. CDR3 protein: CASSVTGGRETQYF. DNA of the CDR3: TGTGCCAGCAGCGTCACAGGGGGCAGAGAGACCCAGTACTTC. Full variable domain (rest looked up from reference TRBV7-8 and TRBJ2-5): GAGVSQSPRYKVAKRGQDVALRCDPISGHVSLFWYQQALGQGPEFLTYFQNEAQLDKSGLPSDRFFAERPEGSVSTLKIQRTQQEDSAVYLCASSVTGGRETQYFGPGTRLLVL.

The sample holds many counts of this clonotype. The chain recombines TRBV12-3 or TRBV12-4 with TRBJ1-1; 8 nucleotides agree with TRBD1. V dropped 3 bases and J dropped 4; count of bases not matched to a gene: 4. The CDR3 is 14 residues long. The DNA of the CDR3 is TGTGCCAGCAGTTTCACAGGGGGATTCACTGAAGCTTTCTTT. Protein product: CASSFTGGFTEAFF.

This clonotype was observed a few times. This may arise from a read error, as a much more abundant clone is one base away. The CDR3 reads CASSLALVGANTGELFF. The DNA for the CDR3 is TGTGCCAGCAGCTTAGCATTAGTAGGGGCGAACACCGGGGAGCTGTTTTTT. V and J are TRBV11-2 and TRBJ2-2; D possibly corresponds to TRBD1 (5 bases). With 1 base removed from V and 0 bases from J, the gap between germline ends came to 12 bases. CDR1 is SGHAT and CDR2 is FQNNGV in the germline V gene. This CDR3 spans 17 amino acids.

Note on this clonotype: One junction end disagrees with the germline gene, perhaps due to a read error. The V and J genes are TRBV6-5 and TRBJ2-5, with D possibly being TRBD2 (6 bases). CDR3 length equals 14 residues. Looked up from germline, CDR1 is MNHEY and CDR2 is SVGAGI. CDR3 sequence (DNA): TGTGCCAGCAATTACTCTAGCGCAGGGGAGACCCAGTACTTC. It translates to CASNYSSAGETQYF.